Sequencing of this TCR beta chain was carried out in a study of technical replicates of blood from a few donors (dated by TCRdb to about 2017). Counted from cysteine to phenylalanine, this CDR3 has 14 amino acids. Here the CDR3 DNA is all that survives: 42 bases in frame from base 1. Based on the germline V gene, the CDR1 and CDR2 sequences are SGHRS and YFSETQ. The V end gives up 4 bases and the J end 3 bases, leaving 3 bases in the junction not matched to a gene. Regarding this clone: Its antigen is unknown. No much larger clone is present one base from it, and per-base qualities are unavailable.

Libraries came from the immunoSEQ multiplex PCR assay. In its TCRdb copy, this immuneACCESS table keeps in-frame sequences only and misses some clones. Where compared with another copy, unresolved V genes explain less than half of these, and the others have no known cause. Counted in this sample were tens of thousands of clones; over 90% of them appeared once. Less than 0.35% of the sample comes from the top ten. Recombination joined TRBV5-1 with TRBJ2-3, and 9 junction bases match TRBD1. The sample taken for sequencing was T cells isolated from PBMCs. This clonotype was obtained from a human donor in good health. The CDR3 here reads CASSPGQGTDTQYF. Read as DNA, the sequence is TGCGCCAGCAGCCCAGGACAGGGGACAGATACGCAGTATTTT. With the rest looked up from the reference TRBV5-1 and TRBJ2-3 genes rather than sequenced, the full variable domain is KAGVTQTPRYLIKTRGQQVTLSCSPISGHRSVSWYQQTPGQGLQFLFEYFSETQRNKGNFPGRFSGRQFSNSRSEMNVSTLELGDSALYLCASSPGQGTDTQYFGPGTRLTVL.